This T cell receptor (beta chain) was retrieved from a study of blood T cell repertoires in COVID-19. Study details: COVID-19 samples from acute and convalescent phases originated in the United States, Italy and Spain. T cells, B-cell-depleted T cells, or PBMCs supplied cDNA or gDNA.

Authors' analysis steps: Estimation of nucleated cell counts relied on the amplification of reference gene primers. Produced via immunoSEQ multiplex PCR; TCRdb's table is partial and in-frame only. That table supplies the V and J calls and clone size; D and trimming were determined from the DNA. Here the sample spans 300,000 or so clones, around 87% being singletons. The sample consisted of peripheral blood. This TCR was sampled from a man over 45 with active or convalescent COVID-19.

The CDR3 region has the DNA TGTGCCAGCAGCTTAGACTCGGGACAAGAGACCCAGTACTTC. It translates to CASSLDSGQETQYF. The rearrangement links TRBV7-6 to TRBJ2-5, with D perhaps matching TRBD2 (5 bases). Germline V gene sequence: CDR1 SGHVS, CDR2 FNYEAQ. The CDR3 is 14 residues long. Trimming cost V 1 base and J 2 bases, with 8 bases left between them.